These T cell receptor beta chains were read from a single sample in a study of T-cell memory formation after mild COVID-19. TCRdb reprocessed the 5' RACE reads with MiXCR, giving one entry per CDR3 protein. The table shows about 360,000 distinct CDR3 sequences, with around 15% occurring only once. The sample comprised PBMCs or a T cell subset sorted from them (not recorded which). The receptors were sampled from a man aged 18 to 30 who had mild COVID-19 (a few samples of this study predate the infection). Cell type and time point are not known. Each CDR3 is given with its conserved first and last residue. Fields, in order: CDR3 protein, CDR3 DNA, V gene, clone size, J gene, D gene. A D gene is named only where the DNA matches it firmly. Clone sizes are given selectively: once, few, many, or a class where the clone is expanded.

CDR3: CAISESGARARTDTQYF
DNA: TGTGCCATCAGTGAGTCGGGAGCCCGGGCCCGCACAGATACGCAGTATTTT
V: TRBV10-3
size: few
J: TRBJ2-3
D: NA

CDR3: CATSNGDTDTQYF
DNA: TGTGCCACCAGTAACGGAGACACAGATACGCAGTATTTT
V: TRBV24-1
size: NA
J: TRBJ2-3
D: NA

CDR3: CASSSQPGQVFYEQYF
DNA: TGCGCCAGCAGCTCTCAACCGGGACAGGTCTTCTACGAGCAGTACTTC
V: TRBV5-1
size: many
J: TRBJ2-7
D: TRBD1

CDR3: CASSSTAAYEQYF
DNA: TGTGCCAGCAGCAGCACCGCCGCGTACGAGCAGTACTTC
V: TRBV7-2
size: many
J: TRBJ2-7
D: NA

CDR3: CASKQGASPYEQYF
DNA: TGTGCCAGCAAGCAGGGGGCCTCTCCCTACGAGCAGTACTTC
V: TRBV2
size: few
J: TRBJ2-7
D: TRBD1

CDR3: CASSSGTGGQQFF
DNA: TGTGCCAGCAGTTCCGGGACAGGAGGCCAGCAGTTCTTC
V: TRBV2
size: few
J: TRBJ2-1
D: TRBD1

CDR3: CSASLAGAPYGYTF
DNA: TGCAGTGCTAGCCTAGCAGGAGCCCCCTATGGCTACACCTTC
V: TRBV20-1
size: NA
J: TRBJ1-2
D: NA

CDR3: CASRMRVSGGRGYGYTF
DNA: TGTGCCAGCAGAATGAGGGTGTCGGGGGGGCGCGGCTATGGCTACACCTTC
V: TRBV27
size: few
J: TRBJ1-2
D: NA

CDR3: CASSRDRTNSPLHF
DNA: TGTGCCAGCAGCAGGGACCGAACTAATTCACCCCTCCACTTT
V: TRBV7-6
size: few
J: TRBJ1-6
D: NA

CDR3: CASSPTGFNSPLHF
DNA: TGTGCCAGCAGCCCGACAGGATTTAATTCACCCCTCCACTTT
V: TRBV7-6
size: many
J: TRBJ1-6
D: NA

CDR3: CSARETGTEQYF
DNA: TGCAGCGCAAGGGAGACAGGGACCGAGCAGTACTTC
V: TRBV29-1
size: few
J: TRBJ2-7
D: TRBD1

CDR3: CASSQAKLGGAASSGNTIYF
DNA: TGTGCCAGCAGCCAAGCAAAACTGGGGGGGGCGGCCTCTTCTGGAAACACCATATATTTT
V: TRBV4-2
size: NA
J: TRBJ1-3
D: NA

CDR3: CATVKLRTELFF
DNA: TGTGCCACCGTAAAGTTGCGAACGGAGCTGTTTTTT
V: TRBV24-1
size: NA
J: TRBJ2-2
D: NA

CDR3: CASSPDPGGLETQYF
DNA: TGTGCCAGCAGCCCCGACCCGGGGGGGCTGGAGACCCAGTACTTC
V: TRBV7-3
size: few
J: TRBJ2-5
D: TRBD2

CDR3: CATSDIRDILNEQFF
DNA: TGTGCCACCAGTGATATAAGGGACATACTCAATGAGCAGTTCTTC
V: TRBV24-1
size: NA
J: TRBJ2-1
D: NA

CDR3: CASSLYGGTPTQYF
DNA: TGTGCCAGCAGCTTGTACGGGGGGACCCCGACCCAGTACTTC
V: TRBV5-4
size: NA
J: TRBJ2-5
D: TRBD2

CDR3: CASSWEERGTQYF
DNA: TGTGCCAGCAGTTGGGAGGAAAGGGGTACGCAGTATTTT
V: TRBV12-3/TRBV12-4
size: few
J: TRBJ2-3
D: NA

CDR3: CASSYQGLTTGNTIYF
DNA: TGTGCCAGCAGTTACCAAGGGTTGACGACTGGAAACACCATATATTTT
V: TRBV6-5
size: few
J: TRBJ1-3
D: NA

CDR3: CASSGYTEAFF
DNA: TGCGCCAGCAGTGGATACACTGAAGCTTTCTTT
V: TRBV10-2
size: NA
J: TRBJ1-1
D: NA

CDR3: CASRRGRIPDTQYF
DNA: TGTGCCAGCCGCAGGGGCAGGATCCCAGATACGCAGTATTTT
V: TRBV12-3/TRBV12-4
size: many
J: TRBJ2-3
D: NA

CDR3: CATSGQADTQYF
DNA: TGTGCCACCAGTGGCCAGGCAGATACGCAGTATTTT
V: TRBV24-1
size: NA
J: TRBJ2-3
D: NA

CDR3: CASSQVGGSYEQYF
DNA: TGCGCCAGCAGCCAAGTTGGCGGATCCTACGAGCAGTACTTC
V: TRBV4-1
size: NA
J: TRBJ2-7
D: NA

CDR3: CASSRTTVNTEAFF
DNA: TGTGCCAGTAGTAGGACGACAGTTAACACTGAAGCTTTCTTT
V: TRBV19
size: NA
J: TRBJ1-1
D: NA

CDR3: CASSQDPDRPRAKLFF
DNA: TGCGCCAGCAGCCAAGATCCGGACAGGCCGCGGGCAAAACTGTTTTTT
V: TRBV4-3
size: few
J: TRBJ1-4
D: TRBD1

CDR3: CASSPTVGHLTKAFF
DNA: TGTGCCAGCAGCCCTACCGTGGGACACTTGACTAAAGCTTTCTTT
V: TRBV7-9
size: NA
J: TRBJ1-1
D: NA

CDR3: CASSFGGEWGEAFF
DNA: TGTGCCAGCAGTTTTGGGGGGGAGTGGGGTGAAGCTTTCTTT
V: TRBV12-3/TRBV12-4
size: few
J: TRBJ1-1
D: NA

CDR3: CASSQGPGPGGTQYF
DNA: TGTGCCAGCAGCCAAGGACCCGGACCAGGGGGGACCCAGTACTTC
V: TRBV5-6
size: NA
J: TRBJ2-5
D: TRBD1

CDR3: CASSLGTAPYGYTF
DNA: TGCGCCAGCAGCTTGGGGACAGCACCCTATGGCTACACCTTC
V: TRBV5-1
size: NA
J: TRBJ1-2
D: NA

CDR3: CASSPGLAGGPQATDTQYF
DNA: TGTGCCAGCAGCCCCGGACTAGCGGGGGGGCCCCAAGCCACAGATACGCAGTATTTT
V: TRBV7-9
size: NA
J: TRBJ2-3
D: TRBD2

CDR3: CASSPRVQQGGYEQYF
DNA: TGTGCCAGCAGCCCCCGGGTCCAACAAGGGGGATACGAGCAGTACTTC
V: TRBV11-2
size: few
J: TRBJ2-7
D: NA

CDR3: CSAPRGLAGNEQFF
DNA: TGCAGTGCTCCGCGGGGACTAGCGGGAAATGAGCAGTTCTTC
V: TRBV20-1
size: few
J: TRBJ2-1
D: TRBD2

CDR3: CASSLEPGGGTEAFF
DNA: TGCGCCAGCAGCTTGGAACCCGGGGGGGGCACTGAAGCTTTCTTT
V: TRBV5-1
size: few
J: TRBJ1-1
D: NA

CDR3: CASSLTISTGELFF
DNA: TGTGCCAGCAGCTTGACGATAAGCACCGGGGAGCTGTTTTTT
V: TRBV7-2
size: few
J: TRBJ2-2
D: NA

CDR3: CASSPGQGMGNTIYF
DNA: TGTGCCAGCAGCCCGGGACAGGGGATGGGAAACACCATATATTTT
V: TRBV7-2
size: few
J: TRBJ1-3
D: TRBD1

CDR3: CASSLGQGNQPQHF
DNA: TGTGCCAGCAGCCTCGGACAGGGCAATCAGCCCCAGCATTTT
V: TRBV7-6
size: many
J: TRBJ1-5
D: TRBD1

CDR3: CASSFGDGEAFF
DNA: TGTGCCAGCAGCTTTGGGGACGGTGAAGCTTTCTTT
V: TRBV7-9
size: NA
J: TRBJ1-1
D: NA

CDR3: CSAWPQGQGFYNEQFF
DNA: TGCAGTGCTTGGCCGCAAGGACAGGGGTTCTACAATGAGCAGTTCTTC
V: TRBV20-1
size: few
J: TRBJ2-1
D: TRBD1

CDR3: CASRPTSGGRDIQYF
DNA: TGTGCCAGCAGACCTACTAGCGGGGGAAGGGACATTCAGTACTTC
V: TRBV11-2
size: NA
J: TRBJ2-4
D: TRBD2

CDR3: CASSLSGGADSTDTQYF
DNA: TGTGCCAGCAGCTTAAGCGGGGGGGCGGATAGCACAGATACGCAGTATTTT
V: TRBV7-2
size: few
J: TRBJ2-3
D: TRBD2

CDR3: CASSARDRGSGNTIYF
DNA: TGTGCCAGCAGCGCCCGAGACAGGGGATCTGGAAACACCATATATTTT
V: TRBV11-2
size: few
J: TRBJ1-3
D: TRBD1

CDR3: CASSLTPGPGNTIYF
DNA: TGTGCCAGCAGCCTTACTCCGGGACCTGGAAACACCATATATTTT
V: TRBV28
size: few
J: TRBJ1-3
D: NA

CDR3: CASSLRPSGSSTDTQYF
DNA: TGTGCCAGCAGCCTAAGACCTAGCGGGTCTAGCACAGATACGCAGTATTTT
V: TRBV7-2
size: many
J: TRBJ2-3
D: TRBD2

CDR3: CASSEGVGTGELFF
DNA: TGCGCCAGCAGTGAGGGAGTGGGCACCGGGGAGCTGTTTTTT
V: TRBV5-1
size: few
J: TRBJ2-2
D: NA

CDR3: CASSQAGANTEAFF
DNA: TGTGCCAGCAGCCAAGCAGGGGCGAACACTGAAGCTTTCTTT
V: TRBV3-1
size: NA
J: TRBJ1-1
D: NA

CDR3: CASSLTGEITEAFF
DNA: TGTGCCAGCAGTTTGACAGGGGAAATAACTGAAGCTTTCTTT
V: TRBV12-3/TRBV12-4
size: few
J: TRBJ1-1
D: TRBD1

CDR3: CATKRQGQGSNYGYTF
DNA: TGTGCCACCAAACGACAGGGGCAGGGGTCTAACTATGGCTACACCTTC
V: TRBV6-5
size: few
J: TRBJ1-2
D: TRBD1

CDR3: CASSLGRSASANSPLHF
DNA: TGTGCCAGCAGCTTAGGGCGGTCAGCTAGTGCTAATTCACCCCTCCACTTT
V: TRBV7-9
size: few
J: TRBJ1-6
D: NA

CDR3: CASSWGTGGDGYTF
DNA: TGTGCCAGCAGTTGGGGGACAGGGGGCGATGGCTACACCTTC
V: TRBV27
size: NA
J: TRBJ1-2
D: TRBD1

CDR3: CASSRTTSANTGELFF
DNA: TGTGCCAGCAGCAGAACGACTAGCGCGAACACCGGGGAGCTGTTTTTT
V: TRBV5-4
size: few
J: TRBJ2-2
D: TRBD2

CDR3: CASSQDHETRAYNEQFF
DNA: TGCGCCAGCAGCCAAGATCATGAGACTAGAGCGTACAATGAGCAGTTCTTC
V: TRBV4-3
size: once
J: TRBJ2-1
D: NA

CDR3: CASSLADARGELFF
DNA: TGTGCCAGCAGCCTAGCCGACGCCAGAGGGGAGCTGTTTTTT
V: TRBV7-9
size: once
J: TRBJ2-2
D: NA

CDR3: CASSIDQAGVAGANVLTF
DNA: TGTGCCAGTAGTATAGATCAGGCAGGGGTTGCTGGGGCCAACGTCCTGACTTTC
V: TRBV19
size: NA
J: TRBJ2-6
D: NA

CDR3: CAISEERGTGGSGNTIYF
DNA: TGTGCCATCAGTGAGGAACGCGGGACAGGGGGATCTGGAAACACCATATATTTT
V: TRBV10-3
size: NA
J: TRBJ1-3
D: TRBD1